This T cell receptor (beta chain) was captured in a study of siplizumab effects on memory and regulatory T cells. Study conclusions and caveats: Naive or memory phenotype assignment was not possible for roughly 80-97% of proliferating CD4+ or CD8+ clones. Naive T cells appeared more varied than memory cells and looked like key alloresponse contributors. Siplizumab produced a significant reduction in alloreactive sequences that were traceable to unstimulated CD4+ memory cells.

Profiled with immunoSEQ multiplex PCR; TCRdb holds only in-frame clones, not every one. The data show tens of thousands of clones, approximately 88% seen once. As concerns this clone: What it recognizes is unknown.

Germline V gene data show CDR1 as KGHSH and CDR2 as LQKENI. V was shortened by 6 bases and J by 3 bases, with 9 bases between the two germline ends. The CDR3 has 12 amino acids. The V gene is TRBV18, the J gene TRBJ2-7, with D hard to call. The receptor was isolated from a human donor in good health. The source material was Tregs sorted from blood. The CDR3 sequence is CASSPDRYEQYF. In DNA, the CDR3 is TGTGCCAGCTCTCCCGACCGCTACGAGCAGTACTTC.